The TCR beta chain under discussion was sequenced for a study of CD8+CD57+ T cells in acquired aplastic anemia (dated by TCRdb to about 2018). Concerning the study at large: DNA extracted from sorted CD4+ and CD8+ cells had a mean of about 3.2 ug, with a range of roughly 0.2 to 30 ug. CD8+CD57+ expansion was defined as frequency above the mean frequency observed in healthy subjects.

The patients picked for sequencing were ones in whom flow cytometry had shown an expansion of CD8+CD57+ cells. Every patient had severe acquired aplastic anemia, diagnosed using the International Study of Aplastic Anemia and Agranulocytosis and Camitta criteria. No patient had received any therapy when blood was sampled. In this study, sorted CD4+ and CD8+ T cells from the blood of healthy subjects and of severe aplastic anemia patients had their TCR repertoires deep-sequenced. Patients were enrolled under clinicaltrials.gov protocols 00001620, 01623167, 00001397, 00071045, 00081523 and 00961064 in the USA. Ficoll-Paque density gradient centrifugation was used to isolate peripheral blood mononuclear cells. Before DNA was extracted, CD4+ and CD8+ T cells were sorted using either FACS or magnetic beads. This clonotype was detected many times. Its antigen is unknown. No base qualities exist here, and no much larger clone lies one base off it.

Profiling of TCR beta VDJ combinations and CDR3 sequences used genomic DNA as the template. An Illumina HiSeq 2000 was the platform used for TCR repertoire sequencing. In the paper's pipeline: Repertoires were assessed using TRBV/TRBJ rearrangement plots, CDR3 size and DJ length profiles, and Simpson's diversity index. The most abundant DNA sequence in the deep sequencing data was taken as the immunodominant clone. CDR3 amino acid sequences were checked for sharing across subjects and were also compared against the VDJdb database and published repertoires. Starting from the raw public reads, TCRdb applied fastp trimming at Q25, assembled clones with MiXCR and retained in-frame beta chains. Each entry is one CDR3 protein sequence, shown with its most common DNA and genes. Here the V and J calls rest on TCRdb's processing, not on the authors' analysis. In all, the sample holds some 98,000 distinct CDR3 sequences, and 55% to 75% of those were seen once. The ten largest clones capture approximately 60% of the sample.

What the work shows at the level of the full study, not this receptor alone: CD8+ Simpson's diversity did not differ significantly between patients and healthy controls (P=0.060). Although under 35 CD8+ CDR3 sequences were shared by patients and controls, these sequences appeared highly expressed in patients and within the immunodominant clones of patients.

V is trimmed back by 6 bases and J by 6 bases, and the junction contains 9 bases that no gene match accounts for. CDR1 and CDR2, looked up from the germline V gene (reference sequence), are DFQATT and SNEGSKA. Including the terminal cysteine and phenylalanine, the CDR3 comprises 14 residues. The retained sequence is limited to the CDR3, 42 bases, with the frame set at the first base. The TCR was taken from a human donor with aplastic anemia. The material sequenced was sorted CD4+, CD8+, or CD8+CD57+ T cells (not recorded which) from PBMCs. This sequence uses TRBV20-1 and TRBJ2-1, with 9 central nucleotides matching TRBD2. The DNA sequence follows: TGCAGTGCGGATAGCGGGAGAGGCGCCAATGAGCAGTTCTTC. This yields the protein CSADSGRGANEQFF.